The rows below give T cell receptor beta chains drawn from one sample of a study of response to subunit inactivated influenza vaccine. One entry per CDR3 protein results from TCRdb running MiXCR on the RT-PCR reads. The sample has roughly 630,000 distinct CDR3 sequences, approximately 14% seen once. The sequenced sample was PBMCs from blood, obtained 14 days before vaccination. The origin of the receptors is a man aged 45-65 years who received an inactivated influenza vaccine. The conserved cysteine and the conserved F or W are not part of the CDR3 here. A D gene is named only where the DNA matches it firmly. Clone size is not always given. Where it is, it says once, few, many or a class for expanded clones.

d_call: NA; clone_size: NA; v_call: TRBV5-1; j_call: TRBJ1-2; cdr3_aa: ASSFRAFSEGYT
d_call: TRBD1; clone_size: NA; v_call: TRBV28; j_call: TRBJ2-5; cdr3_aa: ASRGRGRETQY
d_call: NA; clone_size: few; v_call: TRBV4-3; j_call: TRBJ2-1; cdr3_aa: ASSQDWGSFSYNEQF
d_call: NA; clone_size: few; v_call: TRBV12-3/TRBV12-4; j_call: TRBJ1-1; cdr3_aa: ASTRSRVVTEAF
d_call: NA; clone_size: few; v_call: TRBV4-1; j_call: TRBJ1-4; cdr3_aa: ASSQESGMAEKLF
d_call: NA; clone_size: few; v_call: TRBV12-3/TRBV12-4; j_call: TRBJ2-2; cdr3_aa: ASLMAGTGELF
d_call: TRBD1; clone_size: few; v_call: TRBV7-9; j_call: TRBJ1-2; cdr3_aa: ASSSGWTGENYGYT
d_call: TRBD1; clone_size: many; v_call: TRBV12-3/TRBV12-4; j_call: TRBJ1-5; cdr3_aa: ASSTSGGSQPQH
d_call: TRBD1; clone_size: few; v_call: TRBV28; j_call: TRBJ2-5; cdr3_aa: ASRPTGSVGETQY
d_call: NA; clone_size: NA; v_call: TRBV20-1; j_call: TRBJ1-5; cdr3_aa: SAIGRNNQPQH
d_call: NA; clone_size: NA; v_call: TRBV19; j_call: TRBJ1-1; cdr3_aa: ASVDYLGTEAF
d_call: TRBD2; clone_size: NA; v_call: TRBV4-3; j_call: TRBJ2-3; cdr3_aa: ASSQLSGGSGDTQY
d_call: NA; clone_size: few; v_call: TRBV5-1; j_call: TRBJ2-7; cdr3_aa: ASSSTGRNTAHEQY
d_call: NA; clone_size: NA; v_call: TRBV7-2; j_call: TRBJ1-1; cdr3_aa: ASSLASQGKAEAF
d_call: TRBD1; clone_size: NA; v_call: TRBV30; j_call: TRBJ1-5; cdr3_aa: AWRGTGGQPQH
d_call: NA; clone_size: NA; v_call: TRBV15; j_call: TRBJ2-3; cdr3_aa: ATSREQGRGTQY
d_call: NA; clone_size: few; v_call: TRBV20-1; j_call: TRBJ2-7; cdr3_aa: SARDRWFGGKDEQY
d_call: NA; clone_size: many; v_call: TRBV9; j_call: TRBJ1-2; cdr3_aa: ASSGPRGGLYGYT
d_call: TRBD1; clone_size: many; v_call: TRBV7-6; j_call: TRBJ2-2; cdr3_aa: ASSLLGTGGLTGELF
d_call: NA; clone_size: NA; v_call: TRBV15; j_call: TRBJ2-5; cdr3_aa: ATSRTHRDYQETQY
d_call: NA; clone_size: NA; v_call: TRBV20-1; j_call: TRBJ1-5; cdr3_aa: SATQPNQPQH
d_call: NA; clone_size: few; v_call: TRBV4-2; j_call: TRBJ1-4; cdr3_aa: ASSQEGHSNEKLF
d_call: NA; clone_size: NA; v_call: TRBV7-2; j_call: TRBJ1-2; cdr3_aa: ASIPFTGQPNYGYT
d_call: TRBD2; clone_size: few; v_call: TRBV15; j_call: TRBJ2-3; cdr3_aa: ATSRDPGLADTQY
d_call: NA; clone_size: few; v_call: TRBV20-1; j_call: TRBJ2-7; cdr3_aa: SARVKGLSYEQY
d_call: TRBD1; clone_size: NA; v_call: TRBV18; j_call: TRBJ1-5; cdr3_aa: ASSPRDRGQPQH
d_call: TRBD2; clone_size: NA; v_call: TRBV28; j_call: TRBJ2-7; cdr3_aa: ASSNTLAGDFYEQY
d_call: NA; clone_size: NA; v_call: TRBV27; j_call: TRBJ2-7; cdr3_aa: ASSLSFDGSYEQY
d_call: NA; clone_size: many; v_call: TRBV7-3; j_call: TRBJ2-1; cdr3_aa: ASSSHNEAEQF
d_call: TRBD1; clone_size: many; v_call: TRBV6-2/TRBV6-3; j_call: TRBJ1-5; cdr3_aa: ASSYSHRGQPQH
d_call: TRBD1; clone_size: few; v_call: TRBV6-5; j_call: TRBJ1-1; cdr3_aa: ASSYRQGTEAF
d_call: TRBD2; clone_size: few; v_call: TRBV6-5; j_call: TRBJ2-5; cdr3_aa: ASSLTSGGVETQY
d_call: NA; clone_size: NA; v_call: TRBV29-1; j_call: TRBJ2-5; cdr3_aa: SVELGVRETQY